The source of this T cell receptor beta chain is a study of blood T cell repertoires in COVID-19. Study-wide background: The origin of the acute and convalescent COVID-19 samples was the United States, Italy and Spain. Sample material is recorded as cDNA or gDNA derived from T cells, B-cell-depleted T cells, or PBMCs.

Seattle patients were enrolled during active infection and followed longitudinally. The CDR3 totals 12 residues. Germline V gene sequence: CDR1 GTSNPN, CDR2 SVGIG (reference sequence). V dropped 7 bases and J dropped 0 bases, with 7 bases sitting between them. Authors' data handling: Estimated nucleated cell counts came from reference gene primer amplification. Generated by immunoSEQ multiplex PCR, the TCRdb table keeps only in-frame clones and is missing some. V, J and clone size were drawn from that table, and D and trimming were deduced from the DNA. The table has under 95,000 clones, about 85% seen once.

The sample comprised peripheral blood. This receptor was obtained from a woman at least 80 years old with COVID-19, enrolled during active disease. The chain is built from TRBV30 and TRBJ2-1; no clear D gene. The CDR3 reads CASRSSYNEQFF. CDR3 sequence (DNA): TGTGCCTCAAGGAGCTCCTACAATGAGCAGTTCTTC.